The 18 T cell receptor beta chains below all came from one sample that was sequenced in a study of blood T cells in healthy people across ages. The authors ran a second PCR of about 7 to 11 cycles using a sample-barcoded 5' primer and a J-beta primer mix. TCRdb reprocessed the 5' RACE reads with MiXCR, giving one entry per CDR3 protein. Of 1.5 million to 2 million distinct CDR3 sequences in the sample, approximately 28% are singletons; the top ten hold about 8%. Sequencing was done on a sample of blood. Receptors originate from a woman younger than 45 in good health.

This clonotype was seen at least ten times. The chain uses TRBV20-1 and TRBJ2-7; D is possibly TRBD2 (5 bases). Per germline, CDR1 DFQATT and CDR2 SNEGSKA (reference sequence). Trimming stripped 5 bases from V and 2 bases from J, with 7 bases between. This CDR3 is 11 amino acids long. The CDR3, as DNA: TGCAGTGCTGAGAGGGCCTACGAGCAGTACTTC. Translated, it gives CSAERAYEQYF.

In DNA form, the CDR3 reads TGTGCCAGCAGGCCGGATTACTCGAGAGAGACCCAGTACTTC. This codes for CASRPDYSRETQYF. This chain connects TRBV12-3 or TRBV12-4 to TRBJ2-5, with D unresolved. Trimming stripped 6 bases from V and 4 bases from J, with 15 bases between. This CDR3 is built from 14 residues.

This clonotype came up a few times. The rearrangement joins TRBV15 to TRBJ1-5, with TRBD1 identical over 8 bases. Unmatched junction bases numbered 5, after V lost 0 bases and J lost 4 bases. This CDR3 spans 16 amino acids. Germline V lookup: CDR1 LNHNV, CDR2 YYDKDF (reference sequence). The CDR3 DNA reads TGTGCCACCAGCAGAGATGGGACAGGCCCAAATCAGCCCCAGCATTTT. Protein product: CATSRDGTGPNQPQHF.

The CDR3 spells CASSLRTSGKDEQFF. The CDR3 nucleotides read TGTGCCAGCAGCTTAAGAACTAGCGGGAAGGATGAGCAGTTCTTC. This sequence joins TRBV11-2 and TRBJ2-1, with 10 bases that match TRBD2. CDR1 is SGHAT, CDR2 FQNNGV, per germline. This CDR3 has 15 amino acids. J lost 8 bases, V lost 2 bases, and 6 bases had no gene match.

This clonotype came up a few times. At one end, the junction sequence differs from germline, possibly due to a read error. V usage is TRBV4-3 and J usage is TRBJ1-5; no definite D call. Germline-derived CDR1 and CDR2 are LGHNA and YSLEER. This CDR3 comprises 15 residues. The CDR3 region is CASSQDHSGNQPRHF. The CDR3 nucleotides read TGCGCCAGCAGCCAGGACCACAGCGGCAATCAGCCCCGGCATTTT.

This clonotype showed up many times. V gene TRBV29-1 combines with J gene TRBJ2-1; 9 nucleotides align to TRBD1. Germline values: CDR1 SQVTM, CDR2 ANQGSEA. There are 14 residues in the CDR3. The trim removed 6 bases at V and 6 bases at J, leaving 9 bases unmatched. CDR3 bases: TGCAGCGTCGAACGCTCGGGACAGGGCAATGAGCAGTTCTTC. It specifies CSVERSGQGNEQFF.

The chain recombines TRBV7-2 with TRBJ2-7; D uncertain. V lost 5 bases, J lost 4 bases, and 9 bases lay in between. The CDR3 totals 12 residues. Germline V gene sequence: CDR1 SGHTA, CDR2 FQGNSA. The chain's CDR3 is CASSPRVYEQYF. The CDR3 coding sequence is TGTGCCAGCAGCCCTAGAGTATACGAGCAGTACTTC.

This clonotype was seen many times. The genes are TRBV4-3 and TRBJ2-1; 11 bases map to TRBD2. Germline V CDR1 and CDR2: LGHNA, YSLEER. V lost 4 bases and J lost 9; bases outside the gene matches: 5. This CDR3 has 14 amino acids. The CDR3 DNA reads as TGCGCCAGCAGCCTGGGACTAGCGGAATTTGAGCAGTTCTTC. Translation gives CASSLGLAEFEQFF.

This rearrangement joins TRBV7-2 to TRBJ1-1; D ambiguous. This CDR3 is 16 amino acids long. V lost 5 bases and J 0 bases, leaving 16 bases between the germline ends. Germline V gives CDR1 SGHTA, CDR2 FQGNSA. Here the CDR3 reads CASSPQPGIMNTEAFF. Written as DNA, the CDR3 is TGTGCCAGCAGCCCACAGCCGGGAATTATGAACACTGAAGCTTTCTTT.

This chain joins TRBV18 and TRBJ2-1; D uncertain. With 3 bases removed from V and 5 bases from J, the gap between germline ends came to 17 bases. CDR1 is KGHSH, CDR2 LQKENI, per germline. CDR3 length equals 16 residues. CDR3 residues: CASSPVTSIVNNEQFF. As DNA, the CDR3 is TGTGCCAGCTCACCCGTTACAAGTATAGTCAACAATGAGCAGTTCTTC.

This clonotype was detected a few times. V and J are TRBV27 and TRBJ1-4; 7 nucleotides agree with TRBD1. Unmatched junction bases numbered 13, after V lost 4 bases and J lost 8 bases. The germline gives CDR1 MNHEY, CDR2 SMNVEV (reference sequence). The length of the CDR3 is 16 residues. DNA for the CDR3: TGTGCCAGCAGTTCCCTCCAGACAGGGCGGGGGGAAAAACTGTTTTTT. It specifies CASSSLQTGRGEKLFF. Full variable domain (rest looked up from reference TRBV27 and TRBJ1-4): EAQVTQNPRYLITVTGKKLTVTCSQNMNHEYMSWYRQDPGLGLRQIYYSMNVEVTDKGDVPEGYKVSRKEKRNFPLILESPSPNQTSLYFCASSSLQTGRGEKLFFGSGTQLSVL.

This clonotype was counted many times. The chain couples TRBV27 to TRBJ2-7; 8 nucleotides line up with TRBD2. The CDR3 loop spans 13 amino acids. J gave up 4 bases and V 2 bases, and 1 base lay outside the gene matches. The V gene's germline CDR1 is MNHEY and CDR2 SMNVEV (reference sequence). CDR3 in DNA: TGTGCCAGCAGTTTAGGGACTAGGTACGAGCAGTACTTC. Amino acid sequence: CASSLGTRYEQYF.

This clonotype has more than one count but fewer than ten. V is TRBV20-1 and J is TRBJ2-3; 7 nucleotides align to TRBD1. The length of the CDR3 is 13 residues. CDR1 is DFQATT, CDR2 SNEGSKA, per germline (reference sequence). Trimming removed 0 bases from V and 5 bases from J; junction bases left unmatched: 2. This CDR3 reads CSARDRDRDTQYF. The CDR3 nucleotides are TGCAGTGCTAGAGACAGGGACAGAGATACGCAGTATTTT.

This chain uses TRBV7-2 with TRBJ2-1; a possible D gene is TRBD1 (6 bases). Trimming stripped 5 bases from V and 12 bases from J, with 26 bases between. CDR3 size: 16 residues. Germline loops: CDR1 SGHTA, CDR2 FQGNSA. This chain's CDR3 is CASSNQPGTTLRAQFF. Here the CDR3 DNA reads TGTGCCAGCAGCAATCAACCCGGGACAACCCTCAGGGCGCAGTTCTTC.

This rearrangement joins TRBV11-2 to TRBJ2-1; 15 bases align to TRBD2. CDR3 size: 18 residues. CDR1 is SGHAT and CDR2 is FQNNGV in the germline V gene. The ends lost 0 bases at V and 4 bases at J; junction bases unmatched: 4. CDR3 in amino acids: CASSLEGLAGGPYNEQFF. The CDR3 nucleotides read TGTGCCAGCAGCTTAGAGGGACTAGCGGGGGGACCGTACAATGAGCAGTTCTTC.

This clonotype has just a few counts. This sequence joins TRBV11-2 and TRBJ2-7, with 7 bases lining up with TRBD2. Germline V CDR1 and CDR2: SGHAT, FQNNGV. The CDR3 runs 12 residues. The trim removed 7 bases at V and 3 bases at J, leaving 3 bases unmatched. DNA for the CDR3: TGTGCCAGCAAGGCTAGCGGCTACGAGCAGTACTTC. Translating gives CASKASGYEQYF.

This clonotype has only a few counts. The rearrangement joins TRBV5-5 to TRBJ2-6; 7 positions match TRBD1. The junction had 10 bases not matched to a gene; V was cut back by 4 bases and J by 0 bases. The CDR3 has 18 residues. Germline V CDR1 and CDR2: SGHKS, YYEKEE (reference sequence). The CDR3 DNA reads TGTGCCAGCAGCGCCTCGACAGGGTTCCGCTCTGGGGCCAACGTCCTGACTTTC. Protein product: CASSASTGFRSGANVLTF.

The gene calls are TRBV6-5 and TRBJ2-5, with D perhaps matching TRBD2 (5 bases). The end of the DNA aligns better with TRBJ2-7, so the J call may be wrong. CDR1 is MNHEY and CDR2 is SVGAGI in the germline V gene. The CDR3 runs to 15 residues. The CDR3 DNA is TGTGCCAGCAGTTACTCGTTCAGCGACTACGACGAGCAGTACTTC. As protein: CASSYSFSDYDEQYF.